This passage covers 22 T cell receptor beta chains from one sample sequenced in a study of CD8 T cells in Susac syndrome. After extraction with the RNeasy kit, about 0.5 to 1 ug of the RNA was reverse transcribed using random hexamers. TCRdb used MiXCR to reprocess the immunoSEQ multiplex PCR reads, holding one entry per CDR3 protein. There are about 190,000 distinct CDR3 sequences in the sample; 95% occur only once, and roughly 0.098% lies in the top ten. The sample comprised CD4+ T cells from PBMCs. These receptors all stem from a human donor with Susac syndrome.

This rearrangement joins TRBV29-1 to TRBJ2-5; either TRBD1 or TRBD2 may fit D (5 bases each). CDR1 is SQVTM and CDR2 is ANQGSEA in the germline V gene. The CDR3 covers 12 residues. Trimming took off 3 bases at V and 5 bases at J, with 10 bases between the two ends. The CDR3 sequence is CSVDTGLETQYF. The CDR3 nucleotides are TGCAGCGTTGATACGGGGCTTGAGACCCAGTACTTC.

The CDR3 protein is CASRSYSEAFF. CDR3 sequence (DNA): TGTGCCAGTAGGTCTTACAGTGAAGCTTTCTTT. The chain couples TRBV19 to TRBJ1-1; no reliable D call. This CDR3 region has 11 residues. Between the trimmed V and J ends, which lost 6 bases and 7 bases, there was a span of 9 bases. CDR1 is LNHDA, CDR2 SQIVND, per germline (reference sequence).

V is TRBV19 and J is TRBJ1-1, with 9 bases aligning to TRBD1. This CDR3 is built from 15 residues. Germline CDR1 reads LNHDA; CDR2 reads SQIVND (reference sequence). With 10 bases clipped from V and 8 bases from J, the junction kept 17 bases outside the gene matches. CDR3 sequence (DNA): TGTGCCACCTCCCGGACAGGGGTGTCTTCGGAAGAAGCTTTCTTT. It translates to CATSRTGVSSEEAFF.

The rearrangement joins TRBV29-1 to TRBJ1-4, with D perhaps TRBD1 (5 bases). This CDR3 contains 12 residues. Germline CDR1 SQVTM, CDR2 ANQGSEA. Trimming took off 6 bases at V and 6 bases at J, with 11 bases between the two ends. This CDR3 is CSVADTDEKLFF. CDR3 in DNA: TGCAGCGTCGCGGACACAGATGAAAAACTGTTTTTT. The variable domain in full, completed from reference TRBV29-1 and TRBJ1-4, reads SAVISQKPSRDICQRGTSLTIQCQVDSQVTMMFWYRQQPGQSLTLIATANQGSEATYESGFVIDKFPISRPNLTFSTLTVSNMSPEDSSIYLCSVADTDEKLFFGSGTQLSVL.

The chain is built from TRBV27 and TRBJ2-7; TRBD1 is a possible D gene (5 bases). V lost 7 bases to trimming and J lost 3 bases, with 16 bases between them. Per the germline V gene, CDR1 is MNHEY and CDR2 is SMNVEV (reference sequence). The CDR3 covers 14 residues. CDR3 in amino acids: CASKKPRQNYEQYF. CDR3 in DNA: TGTGCCAGCAAGAAACCACGACAGAACTACGAGCAGTACTTC.

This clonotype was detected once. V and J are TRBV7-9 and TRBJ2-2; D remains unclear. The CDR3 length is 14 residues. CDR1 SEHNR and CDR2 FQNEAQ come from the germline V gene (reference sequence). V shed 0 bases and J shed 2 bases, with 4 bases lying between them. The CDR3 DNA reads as TGTGCCAGCAGCTTAGCTGATAACACCGGGGAGCTGTTTTTT. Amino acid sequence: CASSLADNTGELFF.

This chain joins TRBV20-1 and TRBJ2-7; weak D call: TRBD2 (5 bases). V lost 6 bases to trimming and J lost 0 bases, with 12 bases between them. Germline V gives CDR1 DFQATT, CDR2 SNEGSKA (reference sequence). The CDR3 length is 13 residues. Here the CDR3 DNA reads TGCAGTGCCCCCCGAGGGCCCTCCTACGAGCAGTACTTC. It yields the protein CSAPRGPSYEQYF.

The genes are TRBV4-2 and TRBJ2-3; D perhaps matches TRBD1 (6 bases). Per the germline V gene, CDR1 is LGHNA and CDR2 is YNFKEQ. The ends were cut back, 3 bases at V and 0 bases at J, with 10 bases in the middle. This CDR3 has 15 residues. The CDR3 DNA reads TGTGCCAGCAGCCAGTTGGGGGCTAGCACAGATACGCAGTATTTT. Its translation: CASSQLGASTDTQYF.

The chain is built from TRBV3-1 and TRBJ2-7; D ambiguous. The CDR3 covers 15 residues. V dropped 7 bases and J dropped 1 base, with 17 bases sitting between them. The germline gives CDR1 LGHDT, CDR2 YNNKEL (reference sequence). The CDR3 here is CASTDSGRVSYEQYF. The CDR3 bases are TGTGCCAGCACCGACTCCGGACGGGTATCCTACGAGCAGTACTTC.

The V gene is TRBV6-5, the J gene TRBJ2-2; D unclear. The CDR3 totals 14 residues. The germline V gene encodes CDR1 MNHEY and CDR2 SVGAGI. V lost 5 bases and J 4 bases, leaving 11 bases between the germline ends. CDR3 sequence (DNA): TGTGCCAGCAGTGAAATAGCTGTCACCGGGGAGCTGTTTTTT. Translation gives CASSEIAVTGELFF.

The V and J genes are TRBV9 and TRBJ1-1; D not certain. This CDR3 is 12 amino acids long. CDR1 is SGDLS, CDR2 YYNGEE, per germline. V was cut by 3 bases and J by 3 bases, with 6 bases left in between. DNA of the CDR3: TGTGCCAGCAGCGGGCAGTACACTGAAGCTTTCTTT. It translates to CASSGQYTEAFF. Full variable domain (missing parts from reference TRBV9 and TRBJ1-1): DSGVTQTPKHLITATGQRVTLRCSPRSGDLSVYWYQQSLDQGLQFLIQYYNGEERAKGNILERFSAQQFPDLHSELNLSSLELGDSALYFCASSGQYTEAFFGQGTRLTVV.

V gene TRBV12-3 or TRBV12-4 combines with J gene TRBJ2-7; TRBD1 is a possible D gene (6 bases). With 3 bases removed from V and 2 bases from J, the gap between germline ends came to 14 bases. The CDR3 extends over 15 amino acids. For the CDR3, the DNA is TGTGCCAGCAGTTTTCGGACAGCGAAACCCTACGAGCAGTACTTC. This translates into CASSFRTAKPYEQYF.

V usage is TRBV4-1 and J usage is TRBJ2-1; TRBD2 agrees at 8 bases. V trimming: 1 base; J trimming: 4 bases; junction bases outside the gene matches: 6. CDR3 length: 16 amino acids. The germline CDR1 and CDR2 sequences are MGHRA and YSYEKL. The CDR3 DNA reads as TGCGCCAGCAGCCAAGGGCCTAGCGGGCGTTACAATGAGCAGTTCTTC. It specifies CASSQGPSGRYNEQFF.

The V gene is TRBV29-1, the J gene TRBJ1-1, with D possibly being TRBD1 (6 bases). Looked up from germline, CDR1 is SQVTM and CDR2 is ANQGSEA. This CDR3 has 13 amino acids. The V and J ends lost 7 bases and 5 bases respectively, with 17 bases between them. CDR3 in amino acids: CSAAQQGGTEAFF. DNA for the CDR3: TGCAGCGCTGCCCAACAGGGAGGAACTGAAGCTTTCTTT. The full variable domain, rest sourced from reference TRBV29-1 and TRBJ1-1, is SAVISQKPSRDICQRGTSLTIQCQVDSQVTMMFWYRQQPGQSLTLIATANQGSEATYESGFVIDKFPISRPNLTFSTLTVSNMSPEDSSIYLCSAAQQGGTEAFFGQGTRLTVV.

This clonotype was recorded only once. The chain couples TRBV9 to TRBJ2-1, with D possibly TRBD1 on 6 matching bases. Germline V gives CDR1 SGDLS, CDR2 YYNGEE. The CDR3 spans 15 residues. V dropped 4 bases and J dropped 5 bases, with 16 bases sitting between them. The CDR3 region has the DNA TGTGCCAGCAGCACCTCAGGGGTAAGAAACAATGAGCAGTTCTTC. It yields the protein CASSTSGVRNNEQFF.

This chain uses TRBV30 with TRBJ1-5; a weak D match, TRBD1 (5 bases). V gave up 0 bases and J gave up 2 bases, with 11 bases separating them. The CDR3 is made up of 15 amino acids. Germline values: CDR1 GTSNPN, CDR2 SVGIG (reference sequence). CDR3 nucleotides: TGTGCCTGGAGTGTACAAGGGGATCGCAATCAGCCCCAGCATTTT. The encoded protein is CAWSVQGDRNQPQHF.

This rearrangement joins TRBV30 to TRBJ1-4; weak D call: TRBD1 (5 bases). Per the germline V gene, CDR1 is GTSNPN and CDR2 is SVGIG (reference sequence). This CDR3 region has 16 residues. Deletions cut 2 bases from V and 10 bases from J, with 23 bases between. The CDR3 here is CAWSSGATISWPKLFF. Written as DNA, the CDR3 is TGTGCCTGGAGTTCCGGGGCCACGATTTCATGGCCAAAACTGTTTTTT.

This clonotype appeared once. In DNA, the CDR3 is TGTGCCAGCAGTTTAGCGGATGTACCTCCGTACGAGCAGTACTTC. As protein: CASSLADVPPYEQYF. J is TRBJ2-7 and V is TRBV12-3 or TRBV12-4; no reliable D call. V dropped 0 bases and J dropped 4 bases, with 13 bases sitting between them. This CDR3 has 15 residues.

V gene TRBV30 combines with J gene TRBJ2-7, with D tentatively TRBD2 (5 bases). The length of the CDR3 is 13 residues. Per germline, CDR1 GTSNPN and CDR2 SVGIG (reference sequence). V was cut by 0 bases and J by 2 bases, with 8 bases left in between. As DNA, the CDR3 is TGTGCCTGGAGTGTACTAGGAACCTACGAGCAGTACTTC. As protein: CAWSVLGTYEQYF. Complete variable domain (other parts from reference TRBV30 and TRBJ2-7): SQTIHQWPATLVQPVGSPLSLECTVEGTSNPNLYWYRQAAGRGLQLLFYSVGIGQISSEVPQNLSASRPQDRQFILSSKKLLLSDSGFYLCAWSVLGTYEQYFGPGTRLTVT.

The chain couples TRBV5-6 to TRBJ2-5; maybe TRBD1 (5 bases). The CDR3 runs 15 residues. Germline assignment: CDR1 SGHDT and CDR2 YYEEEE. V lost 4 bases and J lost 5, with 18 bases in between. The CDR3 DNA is TGTGCCAGCAGCCCGATCCCAGGGCTCGGGGAGACCCAGTACTTC. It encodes CASSPIPGLGETQYF.

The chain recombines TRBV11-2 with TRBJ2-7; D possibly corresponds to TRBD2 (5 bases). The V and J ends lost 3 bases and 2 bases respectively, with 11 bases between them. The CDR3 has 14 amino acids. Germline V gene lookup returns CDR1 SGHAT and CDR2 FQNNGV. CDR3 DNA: TGTGCCAGCAGCTTGTGGGAGAATACCTACGAGCAGTACTTC. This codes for CASSLWENTYEQYF.

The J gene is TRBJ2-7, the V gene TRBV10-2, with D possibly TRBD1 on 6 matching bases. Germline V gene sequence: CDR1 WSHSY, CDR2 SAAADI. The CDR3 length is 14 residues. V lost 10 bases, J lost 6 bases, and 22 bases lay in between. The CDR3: CATHRESKGGEQYF. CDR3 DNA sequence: TGCGCCACTCACAGGGAGAGTAAAGGGGGCGAGCAGTACTTC.